These 28 T cell receptor beta chains were all obtained from the same sample, sequenced in a study of blood T cell repertoires in COVID-19. The table came from immunoSEQ multiplex PCR; TCRdb's copy has only in-frame clones and leaves some out. The data contain approximately 55,000 clones, 80% of them singletons. The specimen was peripheral blood. All receptors come from a man aged 25 to 40 with COVID-19, enrolled during active disease.

The rearrangement joins TRBV6-6 to TRBJ1-1; no definite D call. Germline loops: CDR1 MNHNY, CDR2 SVGAGI (reference sequence). The CDR3 length is 13 residues. Trimming removed 4 bases from V and 4 bases from J, with 10 bases in between. The CDR3 nucleotides are TGTGCCAGCAGTTCGTGGTCCGGCACTGAAGCTTTCTTT. As protein: CASSSWSGTEAFF.

This chain links TRBV29-1 with TRBJ2-3; D not certain. CDR3 length: 13 residues. V lost 6 bases and J 6 bases, leaving 16 bases between the germline ends. CDR1 is SQVTM and CDR2 is ANQGSEA in the germline V gene. CDR3 loop: CSVRPESTDTQYF. The CDR3 nucleotides are TGCAGCGTGCGGCCAGAATCCACGGATACGCAGTATTTT.

The chain links TRBV7-8 to TRBJ2-5; D might be TRBD1 (5 bases). The CDR3 contains 13 residues. Trimming stripped 7 bases from V and 4 bases from J, with 13 bases between. The germline gives CDR1 SGHVS, CDR2 FQNEAQ. The CDR3 reads CASNIQGPETQYF. As DNA, the CDR3 is TGTGCCAGCAACATCCAGGGTCCAGAGACCCAGTACTTC.

The rearrangement links TRBV11-3 to TRBJ1-1, with a tentative D call TRBD1 (6 bases). Germline CDR1 SGHNT, CDR2 YENEEA. V lost 1 base and J 4 bases, leaving 16 bases between the germline ends. The CDR3 runs to 16 residues. Here the CDR3 reads CASSLALLDRTTEAFF. The CDR3 region has the DNA TGTGCCAGCAGCTTAGCCCTACTCGACAGGACCACTGAAGCTTTCTTT.

This chain connects TRBV4-1 to TRBJ2-3, with 7 nucleotides matching TRBD2. V lost 2 bases, J lost 4 bases, and 6 bases stayed unmatched. The CDR3 length is 15 residues. CDR1 is MGHRA and CDR2 is YSYEKL in the germline V gene. CDR3 in amino acids: CASSQMTSTPDTQYF. CDR3 DNA: TGCGCCAGCAGCCAAATGACTAGCACCCCAGATACGCAGTATTTT.

J is TRBJ1-2 and V is TRBV11-2; 7 bases match TRBD1. Germline CDR1 reads SGHAT; CDR2 reads FQNNGV. Unmatched junction bases numbered 12, after V lost 1 base and J lost 10 bases. The length of the CDR3 is 15 residues. CDR3: CASSLGGGSLRFYTF. CDR3 nucleotide sequence: TGTGCCAGCAGCTTAGGAGGGGGCAGCCTAAGATTCTACACCTTC.

The V gene is TRBV5-4, the J gene TRBJ2-3; 8 positions agree with TRBD2. The CDR3 is 16 residues long. The trim removed 1 base at V and 2 bases at J, leaving 6 bases unmatched. Germline CDR1 reads SGHNT; CDR2 reads YYREEE (reference sequence). The chain's CDR3 is CASSLRRLASTDTQYF. CDR3 bases: TGTGCCAGCAGCTTGCGACGACTAGCGTCCACAGATACGCAGTATTTT.

The J gene is TRBJ2-7, the V gene TRBV4-1, with D tentatively TRBD2 (7 bases). The length of the CDR3 is 15 residues. The ends were cut back, 5 bases at V and 3 bases at J, with 17 bases in the middle. Germline V gene data show CDR1 as MGHRA and CDR2 as YSYEKL. CDR3 coding DNA: TGCGCCAGCAGCGCCAGGGGAGGGGACCTCTACGAGCAGTACTTC. This translates into CASSARGGDLYEQYF.

V usage is TRBV5-1 and J usage is TRBJ2-7, with D possibly matching TRBD1 (5 bases). The V gene's germline CDR1 is SGHRS and CDR2 YFSETQ. CDR3 length: 13 amino acids. The V gene lost 0 bases and the J gene lost 5 bases, with 9 bases spanning the gap. This CDR3 reads CASSLAGSHEQYF. The CDR3 nucleotides read TGCGCCAGCAGCTTGGCAGGGTCCCACGAGCAGTACTTC. Full variable domain (outside the CDR3, taken from reference TRBV5-1 and TRBJ2-7): KAGVTQTPRYLIKTRGQQVTLSCSPISGHRSVSWYQQTPGQGLQFLFEYFSETQRNKGNFPGRFSGRQFSNSRSEMNVSTLELGDSALYLCASSLAGSHEQYFGPGTRLTVT.

The chain carries TRBV29-1 and TRBJ2-1; maybe TRBD2 (5 bases). The V and J ends lost 3 bases and 4 bases respectively, with 13 bases between them. In germline, CDR1 is SQVTM, CDR2 ANQGSEA. This CDR3 spans 14 amino acids. CDR3 coding DNA: TGCAGCGTTGACGTGTGGACTCGGTACAATGAGCAGTTCTTC. It encodes CSVDVWTRYNEQFF.

The chain uses TRBV29-1 and TRBJ2-3; TRBD2 matches at 9 bases. The CDR3 loop spans 14 amino acids. Per germline, CDR1 SQVTM and CDR2 ANQGSEA. Trimming at V came to 4 bases and at J to 2 bases, leaving 4 bases not matched to a gene. The CDR3 here is CSVVLAGITDTQYF. The CDR3 region has the DNA TGCAGCGTTGTACTAGCGGGCATCACAGATACGCAGTATTTT.

The chain is built from TRBV19 and TRBJ1-2; weak D call: TRBD1 (6 bases). Germline V CDR1 and CDR2: LNHDA, SQIVND (reference sequence). This CDR3 spans 15 amino acids. Trimming stripped 8 bases from V and 3 bases from J, with 19 bases between. The CDR3 DNA sequence: TGTGCCAGTTCAGCCCCTTACAGGGATGACTATGGCTACACCTTC. It encodes CASSAPYRDDYGYTF.

This clone was seen only once. This chain uses TRBV5-1 with TRBJ1-1, with D perhaps matching TRBD1 (5 bases). CDR1 and CDR2 (germline): SGHRS, YFSETQ. The CDR3 sequence is 14 residues long. V lost 2 bases and J 2 bases, leaving 10 bases between the germline ends. CDR3 in DNA: TGCGCCAGCAGCTTTCGAGACAGAAACACTGAAGCTTTCTTT. Translating gives CASSFRDRNTEAFF. Full variable domain (rest looked up from reference TRBV5-1 and TRBJ1-1): KAGVTQTPRYLIKTRGQQVTLSCSPISGHRSVSWYQQTPGQGLQFLFEYFSETQRNKGNFPGRFSGRQFSNSRSEMNVSTLELGDSALYLCASSFRDRNTEAFFGQGTRLTVV.

The CDR3 nucleotides read TGTGCCAGCAGTTTAGGAAGGACAGGAGTCCCCCGCAATCAGCCCCAGCATTTT. Translated: CASSLGRTGVPRNQPQHF. The J gene is TRBJ1-5, the V gene TRBV28; TRBD1 matches at 7 bases. Germline V lookup: CDR1 MDHEN, CDR2 SYDVKM. CDR3 length: 18 amino acids. V shed 2 bases, J shed 2 bases, and the junction held 12 bases outside the gene matches.

The chain joins TRBV28 to TRBJ1-2; the D gene is possibly TRBD1 (5 bases). The CDR3 loop spans 12 amino acids. Trimming pared 5 bases from V and 14 bases from J, leaving 18 bases between. Germline assignment: CDR1 MDHEN and CDR2 SYDVKM. The CDR3, as DNA: TGTGCCAGCAGTCCCCTTACAGGAGCAGAGACCTTC. This codes for CASSPLTGAETF.

This sequence joins TRBV6-5 and TRBJ2-7; a weak D match, TRBD1 (6 bases). The CDR3 length is 13 residues. Germline-derived CDR1 and CDR2 are MNHEY and SVGAGI. Deletions cut 5 bases from V and 2 bases from J, with 10 bases between. CDR3 region: CASSRDTTYEQYF. The CDR3 DNA reads as TGTGCCAGCAGTCGGGACACTACCTACGAGCAGTACTTC.

The rearrangement uses TRBV5-6 and TRBJ2-7, with D maybe TRBD1 (7 bases). Germline-derived CDR1 and CDR2 are SGHDT and YYEEEE. The V and J ends lost 3 bases and 1 base respectively, with 17 bases between them. The length of the CDR3 is 16 residues. DNA for the CDR3: TGTGCCAGCAGCTCCGGTGCGGGGACAGCGTCCTACGAGCAGTACTTC. Translation: CASSSGAGTASYEQYF. Variable domain in full (rest from reference TRBV5-6 and TRBJ2-7): DAGVTQSPTHLIKTRGQQVTLRCSPKSGHDTVSWYQQALGQGPQFIFQYYEEEERQRGNFPDRFSGHQFPNYSSELNVNALLLGDSALYLCASSSGAGTASYEQYFGPGTRLTVT.

This clone came up once. The gene calls are TRBV7-3 and TRBJ2-7; D gene unclear. Trimming removed 2 bases from V and 1 base from J, with 15 bases in between. The germline V gene has CDR1 SGHTA and CDR2 FQGTGA. The CDR3 is 16 amino acids. The CDR3 reads CASSLAMNSRSYEQYF. The DNA of the CDR3 is TGTGCCAGCAGCTTAGCGATGAACAGTAGATCCTACGAGCAGTACTTC.

The chain uses TRBV11-2 and TRBJ2-7; 8 positions match TRBD2. Germline-derived CDR1 and CDR2 are SGHAT and FQNNGV. The CDR3 has 15 amino acids. Unmatched junction bases numbered 10, after V lost 1 base and J lost 8 bases. The CDR3 reads CASSLVPGGLAQQYF. DNA of the CDR3: TGTGCCAGCAGCTTAGTCCCGGGAGGGCTGGCGCAGCAGTACTTC.

This rearrangement joins TRBV7-9 to TRBJ1-4; possibly TRBD1 for D (5 bases). Germline loops: CDR1 SEHNR, CDR2 FQNEAQ (reference sequence). Between the trimmed V and J ends, which lost 3 bases and 5 bases, there was a span of 19 bases. The CDR3 sequence is 17 residues long. The CDR3 sequence: CASSFPRLGRGNEKLFF. The CDR3 DNA sequence: TGTGCCAGCAGCTTCCCTAGGCTGGGGCGGGGAAATGAAAAACTGTTTTTT. Supplemented by reference TRBV7-9 and TRBJ1-4, the full variable domain reads DTGVSQNPRHKITKRGQNVTFRCDPISEHNRLYWYRQTLGQGPEFLTYFQNEAQLEKSRLLSDRFSAERPKGSFSTLEIQRTEQGDSAMYLCASSFPRLGRGNEKLFFGSGTQLSVL.

This clone is labeled as medium-sized. The chain employs TRBV28 and TRBJ1-2; 10 positions match TRBD1. V shed 5 bases, J shed 1 base, and the junction held 4 bases outside the gene matches. The CDR3 runs to 15 residues. From germline, CDR1 is MDHEN and CDR2 SYDVKM. CDR3 DNA: TGTGCCAGCAGTCCCCGGACAGGGGGTAACTATGGCTACACCTTC. Residues: CASSPRTGGNYGYTF.

V is TRBV18 and J is TRBJ2-2, with 9 bases that match TRBD2. From germline, CDR1 is KGHSH and CDR2 LQKENI. Unmatched junction bases numbered 3, after V lost 5 bases and J lost 2 bases. The CDR3 is 15 amino acids. CDR3 loop: CASSRLADNTGELFF. The CDR3 region has the DNA TGTGCCAGCTCAAGACTAGCGGACAACACCGGGGAGCTGTTTTTT. Using reference TRBV18 and TRBJ2-2 for the parts outside the CDR3, the full variable domain is NAGVMQNPRHLVRRRGQEARLRCSPMKGHSHVYWYRQLPEEGLKFMVYLQKENIIDESGMPKERFSAEFPKEGPSILRIQQVVRGDSAAYFCASSRLADNTGELFFGEGSRLTVL.

The V and J genes are TRBV5-6 and TRBJ2-1; 7 bases align to TRBD2. The CDR3 contains 15 residues. J was trimmed by 6 bases and V by 2 bases; bases with no gene match: 8. The germline V gene encodes CDR1 SGHDT and CDR2 YYEEEE. CDR3 sequence reads: CASSLAGMGLNEQFF. CDR3 bases: TGTGCCAGCAGCTTAGCGGGGATGGGGCTCAATGAGCAGTTCTTC. Full variable domain (remainder filled in from reference TRBV5-6 and TRBJ2-1): DAGVTQSPTHLIKTRGQQVTLRCSPKSGHDTVSWYQQALGQGPQFIFQYYEEEERQRGNFPDRFSGHQFPNYSSELNVNALLLGDSALYLCASSLAGMGLNEQFFGPGTRLTVL.

This rearrangement joins TRBV21-1 to TRBJ2-7; the table's D call TRBD2 went unverified against the DNA. TRBV21-1 is reported as a pseudogene. There are 13 residues in the CDR3. In DNA form, the CDR3 reads TGTGCCAGCAGTCGCGGACTAGCGGGAGGCTGCGACTTC. Encoded protein: CASSRGLAGGCDF.

This clone was detected only once. The chain carries TRBV18 and TRBJ2-7; 8 bases align to TRBD2. CDR1 and CDR2 (germline): KGHSH, LQKENI. The CDR3 spans 15 residues. J was trimmed by 5 bases and V by 6 bases; bases with no gene match: 12. The CDR3 coding sequence is TGTGCCAGCTCCCCCTTGGCGGGAGGTTTGGACGAGCAGTACTTC. This sequence encodes CASSPLAGGLDEQYF.

The chain has TRBV3-1 (or the pseudogene TRBV3-2) and TRBJ2-3, with 15 bases that match TRBD2. Trimming at V came to 0 bases and at J to 2 bases, leaving 12 bases not matched to a gene. Germline V gene sequence: CDR1 LGHDT, CDR2 YNNKEL (reference sequence). CDR3 length equals 21 residues. CDR3 region: CASSQEPGLAGGPYNTDTQYF. The CDR3 DNA is TGTGCCAGCAGCCAAGAACCCGGACTAGCGGGAGGGCCGTATAACACAGATACGCAGTATTTT.

The chain is built from TRBV28 and TRBJ2-7; 12 bases match TRBD2. Germline values: CDR1 MDHEN, CDR2 SYDVKM. The J segment lost 7 bases and the V segment lost 7 bases, leaving 8 bases of the junction unmatched. CDR3 size: 14 residues. CDR3 region: CASNSLAGGQEQYF. DNA of the CDR3: TGTGCCAGCAACTCACTAGCGGGGGGCCAGGAGCAGTACTTC. Full variable domain (rest looked up from reference TRBV28 and TRBJ2-7): DVKVTQSSRYLVKRTGEKVFLECVQDMDHENMFWYRQDPGLGLRLIYFSYDVKMKEKGDIPEGYSVSREKKERFSLILESASTNQTSMYLCASNSLAGGQEQYFGPGTRLTVT.

The CDR3 DNA reads TGTGCCAGCAGTTCGTTACTAGCGGGAGGGCTCCATGAGCAGTTCTTC. It yields the protein CASSSLLAGGLHEQFF. The chain combines TRBV6-2 or TRBV6-3 with TRBJ2-1; 13 positions match TRBD2. Trimming cost V 4 bases and J 8 bases; bases outside gene matches: 8. CDR3 length equals 16 residues. Germline CDR1 reads MNHEY; CDR2 reads SVGEGT.